The 27 T cell receptor beta chains given below trace back to one sample, sequenced in a study of blood T cell repertoires in COVID-19. TCRdb's table, derived via immunoSEQ multiplex PCR, lists solely in-frame clones and lacks some. This table has about 110,000 clones, about 72% appearing once. Material: peripheral blood. Source of these receptors: a woman aged 55-70 years with acute or convalescent COVID-19.

The chain uses TRBV25-1 and TRBJ1-5; D unclear. Germline V gene data show CDR1 as MGHDK and CDR2 as SYGVNS. V lost 4 bases to trimming and J lost 2 bases, with 6 bases between them. CDR3 length: 13 amino acids. The CDR3 region has the DNA TGTGCCAGCAGTGGAGGAGGCAATCAGCCCCAGCATTTT. Its translation is CASSGGGNQPQHF.

The chain combines TRBV6-5 with TRBJ1-1; 9 bases map to TRBD1. The CDR3 has 14 amino acids. Germline trimming cut 10 bases from V and 2 bases from J; bases unmatched to any gene: 8. Germline CDR1 is MNHEY and CDR2 is SVGAGI. This CDR3 reads CATRDRETNTEAFF. CDR3 DNA: TGTGCCACCCGGGACAGGGAAACTAACACTGAAGCTTTCTTT.

This clone was recorded only once. The V gene is TRBV5-1, the J gene TRBJ2-5; 13 bases are a match to TRBD2. The length of the CDR3 is 15 residues. Germline trimming cut 6 bases from V and 4 bases from J; bases unmatched to any gene: 6. Per the germline V gene, CDR1 is SGHRS and CDR2 is YFSETQ. CDR3 coding DNA: TGCGCCAGCATGGGGACTAGCGGGATACCAGAGACCCAGTACTTC. Translating it yields CASMGTSGIPETQYF.

This sequence joins TRBV6-5 and TRBJ1-1; 7 nucleotides align to TRBD1. The V and J ends lost 5 bases and 6 bases, in that order; junction bases with no gene match: 6. CDR3 length: 13 residues. The V gene's germline CDR1 is MNHEY and CDR2 SVGAGI. The CDR3 loop reads CASSPDRFAEAFF. For the CDR3, the DNA is TGTGCCAGCAGTCCGGACAGGTTTGCTGAAGCTTTCTTT.

The rearrangement links TRBV11-2 to TRBJ2-5; TRBD2 agrees at 7 bases. Germline V gene data show CDR1 as SGHAT and CDR2 as FQNNGV. The CDR3 runs 15 residues. After removal of 5 bases from V and 4 bases from J, the junction contained 10 bases not matched to a gene. CDR3 sequence: CASSRHRGGRETQYF. Written as DNA, the CDR3 is TGTGCCAGCAGCCGCCATCGCGGGGGACGAGAGACCCAGTACTTC.

A remark on this clone: One end of the junction does not line up with germline, which may come from a read error. The chain has TRBV24-1 and TRBJ1-6; D not resolved. Per the germline V gene, CDR1 is KGHDR and CDR2 is SFDVKD. CDR3 length: 12 amino acids. The DNA for the CDR3 is TGTGCCTCCAGTGATGGAGTGTCACCCCTCCACTTT. The encoded protein is CASSDGVSPLHF.

The chain joins TRBV28 to TRBJ1-5, with 9 bases fitting TRBD1. Germline CDR1 is MDHEN and CDR2 is SYDVKM. There are 18 residues in the CDR3. With V trimmed by 4 bases and J by 0 bases, 10 bases remained unmatched. CDR3 in DNA: TGTGCCAGCAGTTACCCCGGGACAGGGTTTCATAGCAATCAGCCCCAGCATTTT. Protein product: CASSYPGTGFHSNQPQHF.

This clone was detected only once. The chain uses TRBV5-5 and TRBJ2-7, with TRBD1 matching 9 bases. The CDR3 totals 15 residues. The V gene end was trimmed by 0 bases and the J gene end by 7 bases; junction bases not matched to a gene: 8. The germline V gene has CDR1 SGHKS and CDR2 YYEKEE (reference sequence). The chain's CDR3 is CASSLGRTGAREQYF. Here the CDR3 DNA reads TGTGCCAGCAGCTTGGGGCGGACAGGGGCCCGGGAGCAGTACTTC. Complete variable domain (other parts from reference TRBV5-5 and TRBJ2-7): DAGVTQSPTHLIKTRGQQVTLRCSPISGHKSVSWYQQVLGQGPQFIFQYYEKEERGRGNFPDRFSARQFPNYSSELNVNALLLGDSALYLCASSLGRTGAREQYFGPGTRLTVT.

The V and J genes are TRBV19 and TRBJ1-2; TRBD1 might be the D (6 bases). Trimming took off 7 bases at V and 0 bases at J, with 21 bases between the two ends. Germline CDR1 is LNHDA and CDR2 is SQIVND (reference sequence). The CDR3 runs 17 residues. The CDR3 protein is CASTHPIHGGPNYGYTF. The CDR3 nucleotides are TGTGCCAGTACCCATCCTATCCACGGGGGGCCTAACTATGGCTACACCTTC.

Regarding this clone: This sample includes further DNA sequences coding for the same CDR3. The chain joins TRBV12-3 or TRBV12-4 to TRBJ2-1, with D uncertain. This CDR3 comprises 11 residues. V lost 5 bases to trimming and J lost 6 bases, with 5 bases between them. The CDR3 here is CASSLANEQFF. The CDR3 nucleotides are TGTGCCAGCAGTCTGGCCAATGAGCAGTTCTTC.

The CDR3 region is CASGGREDTEAFF. For the CDR3, the DNA is TGTGCCAGCGGTGGCAGGGAAGACACTGAAGCTTTCTTT. The chain has TRBV2 and TRBJ1-1, with D perhaps matching TRBD1 (5 bases). CDR1 and CDR2 from the germline V gene are SNHLY and FYNNEI. The ends were cut back, 8 bases at V and 3 bases at J, with 13 bases in the middle. This CDR3 region has 13 residues. The variable domain in full, completed from reference TRBV2 and TRBJ1-1, reads EPEVTQTPSHQVTQMGQEVILRCVPISNHLYFYWYRQILGQKVEFLVSFYNNEISEKSEIFDDQFSVERPDGSNFTLKIRSTKLEDSAMYFCASGGREDTEAFFGQGTRLTVV.

J is TRBJ1-1 and V is TRBV27; TRBD1 agrees at 7 bases. Germline-derived CDR1 and CDR2 are MNHEY and SMNVEV (reference sequence). The V segment lost 6 bases and the J segment 3 bases; nucleotides outside the gene matches: 7. CDR3 size: 14 residues. The CDR3: CASSLNTGDTEAFF. The CDR3 nucleotides are TGTGCCAGCAGCCTAAATACAGGGGACACTGAAGCTTTCTTT.

The chain joins TRBV19 to TRBJ1-4; 8 bases fit TRBD1. Trimming removed 5 bases from V and 0 bases from J; junction bases left unmatched: 11. Germline CDR1 LNHDA, CDR2 SQIVND (reference sequence). The CDR3 has 18 residues. The CDR3 spells CASSGRGQLSATNEKLFF. CDR3 in DNA: TGTGCCAGTAGTGGCAGGGGGCAGCTCTCTGCAACTAATGAAAAACTGTTTTTT. The full variable domain, in which reference TRBV19 and TRBJ1-4 provide the parts outside the CDR3, is DGGITQSPKYLFRKEGQNVTLSCEQNLNHDAMYWYRQDPGQGLRLIYYSQIVNDFQKGDIAEGYSVSREKKESFPLTVTSAQKNPTAFYLCASSGRGQLSATNEKLFFGSGTQLSVL.

The V and J genes are TRBV9 and TRBJ2-3; D may be TRBD2 (5 bases). V dropped 0 bases and J dropped 1 base, with 27 bases sitting between them. The CDR3 runs 21 residues. Germline V lookup: CDR1 SGDLS, CDR2 YYNGEE. CDR3 sequence: CASSVAFGMRRTDRGTDTQYF. In DNA, the CDR3 is TGTGCCAGCAGCGTAGCTTTCGGGATGCGTCGGACGGACCGGGGCACAGATACGCAGTATTTT.

This clone was seen once. The V call is TRBV6-5, the J call TRBJ1-4, with D maybe TRBD1 (6 bases). CDR1 MNHEY and CDR2 SVGAGI come from the germline V gene. The germline V and J ends were trimmed by 2 bases and 9 bases, with 16 bases remaining between them. This CDR3 spans 15 amino acids. CDR3 coding DNA: TGTGCCAGCAGTTACGGGGGCGCCGGGGGGAAAAAACTGTTTTTT. Encoded protein: CASSYGGAGGKKLFF.

The V call is TRBV25-1, the J call TRBJ2-7, with D possibly matching TRBD1 (5 bases). CDR3 length: 14 residues. Germline lookup yields CDR1 MGHDK and CDR2 SYGVNS. Trimming shortened V by 7 bases and J by 0 bases, and 13 bases separated the two germline ends. The CDR3 loop is CASMGLGASYEQYF. The CDR3 DNA is TGTGCCAGCATGGGGCTTGGGGCCTCCTACGAGCAGTACTTC.

The V and J genes are TRBV27 and TRBJ1-2, with 8 bases matching TRBD1. CDR1 and CDR2 from the germline V gene are MNHEY and SMNVEV (reference sequence). The CDR3 has 15 residues. The ends lost 0 bases at V and 5 bases at J; junction bases unmatched: 5. The CDR3 coding sequence is TGTGCCAGCAGTTTATCGTGGCAGGGGGCTTATGGCTACACCTTC. It yields the protein CASSLSWQGAYGYTF.

This clone has only one observation. This rearrangement joins TRBV9 to TRBJ2-3; the D gene is possibly TRBD1 (6 bases). The CDR3 runs 15 residues. CDR1 SGDLS and CDR2 YYNGEE come from the germline V gene. Trimming pared 2 bases from V and 0 bases from J, leaving 10 bases between. CDR3 DNA sequence: TGTGCCAGCAGCGTCGGACAGACTAGCACAGATACGCAGTATTTT. It translates to CASSVGQTSTDTQYF.

The chain has TRBV6-5 and TRBJ1-2; TRBD1 matches at 7 bases. CDR1 and CDR2 (germline): MNHEY, SVGAGI. V lost 5 bases to trimming and J lost 5 bases; unmatched junction nucleotides: 5. This CDR3 is 13 amino acids long. The CDR3 sequence is CASSTGTVYGYTF. CDR3 DNA sequence: TGTGCCAGCAGTACCGGGACAGTATATGGCTACACCTTC.

The chain couples TRBV3-1 (or the pseudogene TRBV3-2) to TRBJ1-6; D is uncertain. The CDR3 sequence is 17 residues long. V gave up 1 base and J gave up 7 bases, with 17 bases separating them. Germline CDR1 is LGHDT and CDR2 is YNNKEL (reference sequence). CDR3 sequence (DNA): TGTGCCAGCAGCCAAGGTAGGGCGGCTTCGGGGAATTCACCCCTCCACTTT. Translation gives CASSQGRAASGNSPLHF.

The CDR3 nucleotides are TGTGCCAGCATGGAGACCTACGAGCAGTACTTC. Translated, it gives CASMETYEQYF. The V and J genes are TRBV28 and TRBJ2-7, with D uncertain. From germline, CDR1 is MDHEN and CDR2 SYDVKM. The CDR3 covers 11 residues. V lost 7 bases and J 2 bases, leaving 6 bases between the germline ends.

This clone showed up just once. The genes are TRBV5-4 and TRBJ1-4; tentatively, D is TRBD1 (6 bases). This CDR3 contains 16 residues. Looked up from germline, CDR1 is SGHNT and CDR2 is YYREEE (reference sequence). V lost 2 bases to trimming and J lost 3 bases, with 14 bases between them. The CDR3 nucleotides read TGTGCCAGCAGCTTAGGGGGGGCGCTCTCTAATGAAAAACTGTTTTTT. This codes for CASSLGGALSNEKLFF.

The genes are TRBV5-6 and TRBJ2-3; the D gene is possibly TRBD2 (7 bases). The CDR3 is 15 residues long. Trimming stripped 4 bases from V and 4 bases from J, with 16 bases between. Looked up from germline, CDR1 is SGHDT and CDR2 is YYEEEE. The DNA for the CDR3 is TGTGCCAGCAGCCCGGGGGGCATAGGGGCAGATACGCAGTATTTT. It encodes CASSPGGIGADTQYF.

This chain uses TRBV27 with TRBJ1-5, with D uncertain. The CDR3 sequence is 15 residues long. Germline V CDR1 and CDR2: MNHEY, SMNVEV (reference sequence). Trimming pared 5 bases from V and 0 bases from J, leaving 11 bases between. CDR3 loop: CASSPLTYSNQPQHF. Written as DNA, the CDR3 is TGTGCCAGCAGTCCCTTAACCTATAGCAATCAGCCCCAGCATTTT.

This sequence joins TRBV11-1 and TRBJ1-6; 9 bases line up with TRBD1. V shed 3 bases and J 9 bases; nucleotides not matched to a gene: 3. CDR1 SGHAT and CDR2 FQDESV come from the germline V gene (reference sequence). The CDR3 extends over 14 amino acids. The CDR3, as DNA: TGTGCCAGCAGCTTGGGACAGGGTTCTTCACCCCTCCACTTT. Encoded protein: CASSLGQGSSPLHF.

CDR3 nucleotides: TGTGCCAGCAGTTGGCGACAGGGTGGAGATGAAAAACTGTTTTTT. Translated: CASSWRQGGDEKLFF. The chain couples TRBV6-5 to TRBJ1-4; TRBD1 matches at 7 bases. This CDR3 has 15 amino acids. V shed 4 bases, J shed 6 bases, and the junction held 8 bases outside the gene matches. Germline CDR1 reads MNHEY; CDR2 reads SVGAGI.

This chain uses TRBV5-6 with TRBJ1-1; 10 positions agree with TRBD1. Germline V gene sequence: CDR1 SGHDT, CDR2 YYEEEE. The V and J ends lost 2 bases and 6 bases, in that order; junction bases with no gene match: 7. This CDR3 has 15 amino acids. The CDR3 is CASSFDRGPRAEAFF. In nucleotides, the CDR3 is TGTGCCAGCAGCTTCGACAGGGGGCCGCGGGCTGAAGCTTTCTTT.